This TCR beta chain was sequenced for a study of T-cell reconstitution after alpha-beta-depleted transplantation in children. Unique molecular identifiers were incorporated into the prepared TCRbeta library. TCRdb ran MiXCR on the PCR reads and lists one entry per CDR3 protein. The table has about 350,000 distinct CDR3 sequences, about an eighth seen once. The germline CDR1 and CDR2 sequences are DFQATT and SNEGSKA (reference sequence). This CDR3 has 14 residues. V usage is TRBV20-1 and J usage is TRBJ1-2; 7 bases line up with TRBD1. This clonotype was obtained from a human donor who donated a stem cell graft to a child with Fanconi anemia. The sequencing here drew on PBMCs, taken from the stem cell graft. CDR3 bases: TGCAGCGCCCGCCCCGGGACAGAGAACTATGGCTACACCTTC. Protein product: CSARPGTENYGYTF.